This T cell receptor beta chain stems from a study of OX40 agonist ivuxolimab in advanced cancers. Study-wide context: Two cutaneous melanoma patients and one hepatocellular carcinoma patient, three in all, had partial responses.

Trimming shortened V by 2 bases and J by 4 bases, and 5 bases separated the two germline ends. Germline loops: CDR1 LGHNA, CDR2 YNFKEQ. The CDR3 has 12 residues. Samples of blood were obtained at baseline, on cycle 4 day 1, and on cycle 7 day 1. Generated by immunoSEQ multiplex PCR, the TCRdb table keeps only in-frame clones and is missing some. The sample has fewer than 80,000 clones, roughly nine tenths seen once. This clone has just one count. The source is an adult with an advanced solid tumor such as melanoma, head and neck, liver or kidney cancer. V and J are TRBV4-2 and TRBJ1-2; D is unclear. The sample consisted of CD4+ or CD8+ T cells sorted from blood, taken in a trial of the OX40 agonist ivuxolimab. CDR3 sequence reads: CASSQLAYGYTF. The DNA of the CDR3 is TGTGCCAGCAGCCAACTAGCCTATGGCTACACCTTC.